This T cell receptor (beta chain) was sequenced in a study of shared clonotypes between healthy human individuals. The CDR3 is 15 residues long. The ends were cut back, 0 bases at V and 2 bases at J, with 13 bases in the middle. CDR1 and CDR2 from the germline V gene are GTSNPN and SVGIG (reference sequence). Only in-frame clones appear in the TCRdb table, and some are missing; sequencing was by immunoSEQ multiplex PCR. The table records roughly 2.6 million clones, 85% to 95% of them present only once. The chain combines TRBV30 with TRBJ2-5; TRBD2 is a possible D gene (7 bases). The clonotype originates from a man younger than 35 in good health. Specimen: naive CD4+ T cells sorted from blood. Subset defined: CD45RA+ positively selected. CDR3 protein: CAWSVTGGGQETQYF. The CDR3 region has the DNA TGTGCCTGGAGTGTGACGGGGGGCGGGCAAGAGACCCAGTACTTC. The full variable domain, in which reference TRBV30 and TRBJ2-5 provide the parts outside the CDR3, is SQTIHQWPATLVQPVGSPLSLECTVEGTSNPNLYWYRQAAGRGLQLLFYSVGIGQISSEVPQNLSASRPQDRQFILSSKKLLLSDSGFYLCAWSVTGGGQETQYFGPGTRLLVL.